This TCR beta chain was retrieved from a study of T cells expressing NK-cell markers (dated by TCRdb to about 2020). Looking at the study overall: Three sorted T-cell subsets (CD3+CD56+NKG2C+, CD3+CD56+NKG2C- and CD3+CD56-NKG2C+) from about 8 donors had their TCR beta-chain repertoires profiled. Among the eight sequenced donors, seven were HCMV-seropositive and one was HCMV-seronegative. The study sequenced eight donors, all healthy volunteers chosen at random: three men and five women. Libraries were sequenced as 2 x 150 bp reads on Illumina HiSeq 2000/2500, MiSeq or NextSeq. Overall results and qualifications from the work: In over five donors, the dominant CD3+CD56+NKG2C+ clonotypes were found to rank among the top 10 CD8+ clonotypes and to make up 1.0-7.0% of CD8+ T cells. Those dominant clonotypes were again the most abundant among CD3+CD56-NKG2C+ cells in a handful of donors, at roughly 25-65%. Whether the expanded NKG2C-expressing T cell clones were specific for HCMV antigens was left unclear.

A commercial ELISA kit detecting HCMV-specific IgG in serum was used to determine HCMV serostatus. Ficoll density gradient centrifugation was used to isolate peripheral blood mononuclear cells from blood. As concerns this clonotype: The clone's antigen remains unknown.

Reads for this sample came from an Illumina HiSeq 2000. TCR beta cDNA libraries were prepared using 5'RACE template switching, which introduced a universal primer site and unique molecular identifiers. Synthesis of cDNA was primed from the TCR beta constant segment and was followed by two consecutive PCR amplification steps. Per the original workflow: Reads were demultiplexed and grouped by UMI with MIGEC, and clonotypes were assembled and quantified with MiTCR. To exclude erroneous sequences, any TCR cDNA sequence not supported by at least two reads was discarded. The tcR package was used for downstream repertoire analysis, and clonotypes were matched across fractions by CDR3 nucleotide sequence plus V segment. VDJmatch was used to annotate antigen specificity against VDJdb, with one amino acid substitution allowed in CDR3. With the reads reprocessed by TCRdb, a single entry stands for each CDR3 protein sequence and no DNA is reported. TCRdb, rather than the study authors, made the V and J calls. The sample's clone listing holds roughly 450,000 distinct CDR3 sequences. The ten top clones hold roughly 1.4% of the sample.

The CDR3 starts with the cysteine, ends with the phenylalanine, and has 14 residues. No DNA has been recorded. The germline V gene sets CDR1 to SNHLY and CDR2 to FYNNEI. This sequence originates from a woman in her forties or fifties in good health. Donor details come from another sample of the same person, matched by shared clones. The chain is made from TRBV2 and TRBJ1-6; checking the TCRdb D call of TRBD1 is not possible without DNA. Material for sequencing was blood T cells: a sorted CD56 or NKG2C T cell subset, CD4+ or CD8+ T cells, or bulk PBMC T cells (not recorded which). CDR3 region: CASSFSGGNSPLHF.